Sequencing of this T cell receptor (beta chain) was carried out in a study of cytotoxic CD8 clonotypes in ibrutinib-treated CLL. Genomic DNA (about 2 micrograms) was obtained from cryopreserved PBMCs for construction of TCR beta libraries. Repertoires were generated with immunoSEQ multiplex PCR, while TCRdb's copy carries only in-frame clones and drops some. The sample shows 27,000 or so clones, 85% of them seen only once. V was trimmed by 2 bases and J by 8 bases, leaving 16 bases between them. This CDR3 region has 15 residues. Looked up from germline, CDR1 is SGHTA and CDR2 is FQGTGA. This chain connects TRBV7-3 to TRBJ2-1; TRBD2 is a possible D gene (5 bases). The clonotype comes from a human donor with chronic lymphocytic leukemia. This sample comprised PBMCs, obtained after 24 months of ibrutinib treatment. CDR3 coding DNA: TGTGCCAGCAGCTTAGGGCTAGCTTCGGTGCATGAGCAGTTCTTC. Its translation is CASSLGLASVHEQFF.